This TCR beta chain emerged from a study of T cells in tuberculosis. Study at large: The T cells targeted glucose monomycolate, a mycobacterial lipid, via CD1B.

Sorting used thawed, overnight-rested PBMC stained with anti-CD3, a viability dye and GMM-loaded CD1B tetramer. CD1B tetramers were loaded with Rhodococcus equi-derived C32 glucose monomycolate. CD14-expressing monocytes were removed from PBMC before cryopreservation and sorting. Trimming cost V 8 bases and J 2 bases, with 12 bases left between them. From germline, CDR1 is SNHLY and CDR2 FYNNEI. The CDR3 sequence is 13 residues long. Only in-frame clones appear in the TCRdb table, and some are missing; sequencing was by immunoSEQ multiplex PCR. This sample has some 60,000 clones, with 81% found just once.

The sequenced sample consisted of CD1b-GMM tetramer-negative cells sorted from PBMCs. The V gene is TRBV2, the J gene TRBJ1-2, with D perhaps TRBD1 (5 bases). This receptor was taken from an adult woman with latent tuberculosis. For the CDR3, the DNA is TGTGCCAGCTCAGGGAGGACGAACTATGGCTACACCTTC. This codes for CASSGRTNYGYTF.